The 3 T cell receptor beta chains below were found in one sample sequenced in a study of T cell responses to AZD1222 COVID-19 vaccine. Sequencing was performed with immunoSEQ multiplex PCR; in TCRdb, only in-frame clones are kept and a portion is missing. This table holds 110,000 or so clones, around 76% found once. The input for sequencing was peripheral blood, taken on day 0 of AZD1222 vaccination. These receptors were taken from an adult in good health.

The chain joins TRBV20-1 to TRBJ1-6; D gene ambiguous. CDR1 and CDR2 (germline): DFQATT, SNEGSKA (reference sequence). CDR3 length: 9 residues. Between the trimmed V and J ends, which lost 6 bases and 13 bases, there was a span of 7 bases. The CDR3: CSAGWPLHF. Written as DNA, the CDR3 is TGCAGTGCCGGGTGGCCCCTCCACTTT.

The V call is TRBV10-3, the J call TRBJ1-1; TRBD1 matches at 7 bases. The CDR3 consists of 13 residues. V gave up 10 bases and J gave up 5 bases; unmatched junction bases: 10. Looked up from germline, CDR1 is ENHRY and CDR2 is SYGVKD. CDR3 sequence: CATAPGGGTEAFF. CDR3 nucleotides: TGTGCCACGGCCCCAGGGGGTGGTACTGAAGCTTTCTTT.

The V gene is TRBV7-2, the J gene TRBJ1-4; D call uncertain. The CDR3 sequence is 14 residues long. Germline V CDR1 and CDR2: SGHTA, FQGNSA. The V gene lost 5 bases and the J gene lost 8 bases, with 15 bases spanning the gap. The CDR3 loop is CASSVRTSGEKLFF. The CDR3 DNA reads TGTGCCAGCAGCGTAAGGACGTCTGGCGAAAAACTGTTTTTT.